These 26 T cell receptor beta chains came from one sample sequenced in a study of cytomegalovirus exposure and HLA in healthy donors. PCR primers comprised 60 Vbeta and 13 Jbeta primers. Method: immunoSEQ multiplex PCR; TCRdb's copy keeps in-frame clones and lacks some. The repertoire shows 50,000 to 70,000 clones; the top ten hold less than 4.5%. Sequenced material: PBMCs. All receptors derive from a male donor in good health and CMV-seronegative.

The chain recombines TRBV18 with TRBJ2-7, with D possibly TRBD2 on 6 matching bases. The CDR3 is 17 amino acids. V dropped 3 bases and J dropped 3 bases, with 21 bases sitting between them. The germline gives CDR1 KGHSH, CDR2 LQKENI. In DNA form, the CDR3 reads TGTGCCAGCTCACCGGACCCACTTTCGGGAGTCGGCTACGAGCAGTACTTC. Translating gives CASSPDPLSGVGYEQYF.

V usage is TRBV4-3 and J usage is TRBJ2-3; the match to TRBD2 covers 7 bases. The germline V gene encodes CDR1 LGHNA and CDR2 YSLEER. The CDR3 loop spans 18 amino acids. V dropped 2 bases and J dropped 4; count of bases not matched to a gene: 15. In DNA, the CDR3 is TGCGCCAGCAGCCAATCGACATCATTAGCGGGTGGGGCAGATACGCAGTATTTT. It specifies CASSQSTSLAGGADTQYF.

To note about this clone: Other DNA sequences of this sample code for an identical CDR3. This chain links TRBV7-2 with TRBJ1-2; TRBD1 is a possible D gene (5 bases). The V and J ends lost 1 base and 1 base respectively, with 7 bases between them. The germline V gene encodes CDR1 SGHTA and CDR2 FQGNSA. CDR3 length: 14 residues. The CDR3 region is CASSLGGGNYGYTF. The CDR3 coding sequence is TGTGCCAGCAGCTTAGGCGGGGGTAACTATGGCTACACCTTC.

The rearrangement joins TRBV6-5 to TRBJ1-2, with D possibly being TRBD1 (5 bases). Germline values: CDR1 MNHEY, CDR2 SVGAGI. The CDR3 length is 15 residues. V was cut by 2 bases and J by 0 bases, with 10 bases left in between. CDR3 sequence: CASSYGTGANYGYTF. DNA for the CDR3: TGTGCCAGCAGTTACGGTACAGGAGCTAACTATGGCTACACCTTC.

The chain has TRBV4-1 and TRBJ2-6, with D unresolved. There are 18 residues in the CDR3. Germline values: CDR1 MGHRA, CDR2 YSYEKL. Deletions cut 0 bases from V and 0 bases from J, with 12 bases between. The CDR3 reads CASSQDQGRRSGANVLTF. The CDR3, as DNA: TGCGCCAGCAGCCAAGATCAAGGCAGGCGCTCTGGGGCCAACGTCCTGACTTTC.

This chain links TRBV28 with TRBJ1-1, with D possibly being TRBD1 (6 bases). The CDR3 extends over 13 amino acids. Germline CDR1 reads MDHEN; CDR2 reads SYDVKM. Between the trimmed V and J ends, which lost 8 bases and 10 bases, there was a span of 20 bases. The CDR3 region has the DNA TGTGCCAGCGGGCGACAGGACGGGTTTATAGCTTTCTTT. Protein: CASGRQDGFIAFF.

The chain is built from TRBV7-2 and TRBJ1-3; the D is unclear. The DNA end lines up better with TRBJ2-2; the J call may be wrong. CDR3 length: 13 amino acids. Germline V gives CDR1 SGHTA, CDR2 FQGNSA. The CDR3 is CASSSILPGELFF. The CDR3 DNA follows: TGTGCCAGCAGCTCGATCCTTCCCGGGGAGCTGTTTTTT.

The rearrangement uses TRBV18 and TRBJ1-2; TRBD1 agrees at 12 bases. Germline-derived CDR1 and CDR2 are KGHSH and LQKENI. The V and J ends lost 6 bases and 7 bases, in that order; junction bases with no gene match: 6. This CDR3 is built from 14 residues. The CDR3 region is CASSPGTGGGGYTF. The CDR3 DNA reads TGTGCCAGCTCGCCTGGGACAGGGGGCGGTGGCTACACCTTC.

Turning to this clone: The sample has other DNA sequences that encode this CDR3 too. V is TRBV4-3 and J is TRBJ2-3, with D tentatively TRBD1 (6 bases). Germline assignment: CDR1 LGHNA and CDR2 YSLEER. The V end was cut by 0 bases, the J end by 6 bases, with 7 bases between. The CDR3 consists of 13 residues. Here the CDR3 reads CASSQDGGDTQYF. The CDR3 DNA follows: TGCGCCAGCAGCCAAGATGGGGGCGATACGCAGTATTTT.

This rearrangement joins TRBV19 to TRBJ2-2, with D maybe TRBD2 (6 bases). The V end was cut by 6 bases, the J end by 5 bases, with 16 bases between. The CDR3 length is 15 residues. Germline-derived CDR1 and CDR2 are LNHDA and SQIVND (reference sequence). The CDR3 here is CASRGGAGRTGELFF. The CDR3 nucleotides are TGTGCCAGTAGAGGAGGGGCAGGGAGGACCGGGGAGCTGTTTTTT.

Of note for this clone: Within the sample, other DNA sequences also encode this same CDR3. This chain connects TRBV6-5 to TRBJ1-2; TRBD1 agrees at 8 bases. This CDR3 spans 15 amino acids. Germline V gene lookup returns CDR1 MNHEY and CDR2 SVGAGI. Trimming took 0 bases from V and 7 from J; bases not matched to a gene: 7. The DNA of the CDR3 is TGTGCCAGCAGTTACTCGCGCAGGGGGCAAGGTGGCTACACCTTC. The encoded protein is CASSYSRRGQGGYTF.

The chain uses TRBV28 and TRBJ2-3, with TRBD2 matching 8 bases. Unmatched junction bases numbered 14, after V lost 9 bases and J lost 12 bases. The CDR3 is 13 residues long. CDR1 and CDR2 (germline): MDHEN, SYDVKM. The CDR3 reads CASRGTSGGPQYF. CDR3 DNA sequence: TGTGCCAGTAGGGGGACGAGCGGGGGCCCTCAGTATTTT.

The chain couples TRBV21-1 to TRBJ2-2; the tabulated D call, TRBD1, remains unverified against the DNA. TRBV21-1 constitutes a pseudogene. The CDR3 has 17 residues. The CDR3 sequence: CASSKGRQGAHTGELFF. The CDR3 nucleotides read TGTGCCAGCAGCAAAGGGAGACAGGGGGCGCACACCGGGGAGCTGTTTTTT.

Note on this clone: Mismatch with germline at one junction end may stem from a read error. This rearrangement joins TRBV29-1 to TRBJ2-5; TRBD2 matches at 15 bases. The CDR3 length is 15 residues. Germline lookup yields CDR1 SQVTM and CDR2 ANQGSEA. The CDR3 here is CSVAGTSGGMENQYF. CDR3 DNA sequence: TGCAGCGTAGCCGGGACTAGCGGGGGGATGGAGAACCAGTACTTC.

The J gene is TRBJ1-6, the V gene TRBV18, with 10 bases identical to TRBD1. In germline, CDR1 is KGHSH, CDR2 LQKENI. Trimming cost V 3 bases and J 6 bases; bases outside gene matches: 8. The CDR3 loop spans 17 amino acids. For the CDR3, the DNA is TGTGCCAGCTCACCTATAACTGGGACAGGGGCTAATTCACCCCTCCACTTT. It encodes CASSPITGTGANSPLHF. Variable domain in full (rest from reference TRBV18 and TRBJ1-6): NAGVMQNPRHLVRRRGQEARLRCSPMKGHSHVYWYRQLPEEGLKFMVYLQKENIIDESGMPKERFSAEFPKEGPSILRIQQVVRGDSAAYFCASSPITGTGANSPLHFGNGTRLTVT.

CDR3 DNA sequence: TGTGCCAGCTCCAGGTCCCGCACTGGAAACACCATATATTTT. This sequence encodes CASSRSRTGNTIYF. The V and J genes are TRBV18 and TRBJ1-3; the D is unclear. CDR1 and CDR2 from the germline V gene are KGHSH and LQKENI. Trimming removed 6 bases from V and 2 bases from J, with 11 bases in between. The CDR3 is made up of 14 amino acids.

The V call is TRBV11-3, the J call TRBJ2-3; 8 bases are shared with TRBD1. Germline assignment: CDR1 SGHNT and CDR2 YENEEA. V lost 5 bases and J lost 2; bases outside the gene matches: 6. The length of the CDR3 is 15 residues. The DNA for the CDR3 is TGTGCCAGCAGCGCTGGGACAGGTCACACAGATACGCAGTATTTT. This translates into CASSAGTGHTDTQYF.

CDR3 sequence: CASSEPPHQDRSSATNTEAFF. In nucleotides, the CDR3 is TGCGCCAGCAGTGAGCCCCCCCATCAAGACAGGTCCTCTGCAACGAACACTGAAGCTTTCTTT. The V and J genes are TRBV10-1 and TRBJ1-1; D possibly corresponds to TRBD1 (6 bases). The germline V and J ends were trimmed by 2 bases and 1 base, with 29 bases remaining between them. CDR1 is WNHNN and CDR2 is SYGVQD in the germline V gene (reference sequence). The CDR3 consists of 21 residues.

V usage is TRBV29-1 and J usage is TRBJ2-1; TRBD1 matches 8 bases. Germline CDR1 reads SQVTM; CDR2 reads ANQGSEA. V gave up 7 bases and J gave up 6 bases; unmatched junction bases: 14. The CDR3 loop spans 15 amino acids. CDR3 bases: TGCAGCGCCCGCTCCGGGACAGGAAACATCAATGAGCAGTTCTTC. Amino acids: CSARSGTGNINEQFF.

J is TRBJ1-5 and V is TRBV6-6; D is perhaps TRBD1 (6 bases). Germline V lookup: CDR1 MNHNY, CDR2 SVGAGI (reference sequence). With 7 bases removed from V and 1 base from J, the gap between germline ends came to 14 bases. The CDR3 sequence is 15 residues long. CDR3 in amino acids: CASMEQGLSNQPQHF. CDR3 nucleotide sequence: TGTGCCAGCATGGAACAGGGTCTGAGCAATCAGCCCCAGCATTTT.

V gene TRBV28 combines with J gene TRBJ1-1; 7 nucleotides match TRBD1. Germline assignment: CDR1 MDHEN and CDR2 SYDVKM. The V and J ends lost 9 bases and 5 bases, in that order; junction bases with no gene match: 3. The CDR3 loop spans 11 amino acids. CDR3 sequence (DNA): TGTGCCAGAACCAGGGGGACTGAAGCTTTCTTT. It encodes CARTRGTEAFF.

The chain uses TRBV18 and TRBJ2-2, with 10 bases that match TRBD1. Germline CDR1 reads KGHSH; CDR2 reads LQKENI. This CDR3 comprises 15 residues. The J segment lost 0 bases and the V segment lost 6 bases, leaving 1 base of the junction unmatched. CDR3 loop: CASSDRGTNTGELFF. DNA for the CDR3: TGTGCCAGCTCGGACAGGGGGACGAACACCGGGGAGCTGTTTTTT.

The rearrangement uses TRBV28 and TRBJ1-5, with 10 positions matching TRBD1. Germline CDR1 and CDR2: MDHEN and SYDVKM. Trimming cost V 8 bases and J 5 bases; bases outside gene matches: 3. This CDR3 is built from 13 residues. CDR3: CASRDRGDQPQHF. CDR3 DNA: TGTGCCAGCCGGGACAGGGGAGATCAGCCCCAGCATTTT. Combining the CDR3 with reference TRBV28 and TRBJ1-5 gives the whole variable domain DVKVTQSSRYLVKRTGEKVFLECVQDMDHENMFWYRQDPGLGLRLIYFSYDVKMKEKGDIPEGYSVSREKKERFSLILESASTNQTSMYLCASRDRGDQPQHFGDGTRLSIL.

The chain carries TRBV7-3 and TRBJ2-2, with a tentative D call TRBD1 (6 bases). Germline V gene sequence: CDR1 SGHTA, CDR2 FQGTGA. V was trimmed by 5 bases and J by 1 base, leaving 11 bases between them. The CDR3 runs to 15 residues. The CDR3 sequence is CASSHTGLNTGELFF. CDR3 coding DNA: TGTGCCAGCAGCCATACAGGGCTGAACACCGGGGAGCTGTTTTTT.

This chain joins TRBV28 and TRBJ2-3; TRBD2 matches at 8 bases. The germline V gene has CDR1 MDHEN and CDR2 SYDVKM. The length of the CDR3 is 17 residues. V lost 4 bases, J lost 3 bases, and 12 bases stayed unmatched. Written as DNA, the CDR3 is TGTGCCAGCAGTTCCGCTTGGAGCGGGGGAGGGACAGATACGCAGTATTTT. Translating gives CASSSAWSGGGTDTQYF.

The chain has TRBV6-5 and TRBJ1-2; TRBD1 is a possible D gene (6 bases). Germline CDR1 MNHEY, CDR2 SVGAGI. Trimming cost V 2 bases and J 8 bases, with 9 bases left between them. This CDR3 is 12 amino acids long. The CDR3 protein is CASSYDRNGYTF. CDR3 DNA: TGTGCCAGCAGTTACGACAGGAACGGCTACACCTTC.